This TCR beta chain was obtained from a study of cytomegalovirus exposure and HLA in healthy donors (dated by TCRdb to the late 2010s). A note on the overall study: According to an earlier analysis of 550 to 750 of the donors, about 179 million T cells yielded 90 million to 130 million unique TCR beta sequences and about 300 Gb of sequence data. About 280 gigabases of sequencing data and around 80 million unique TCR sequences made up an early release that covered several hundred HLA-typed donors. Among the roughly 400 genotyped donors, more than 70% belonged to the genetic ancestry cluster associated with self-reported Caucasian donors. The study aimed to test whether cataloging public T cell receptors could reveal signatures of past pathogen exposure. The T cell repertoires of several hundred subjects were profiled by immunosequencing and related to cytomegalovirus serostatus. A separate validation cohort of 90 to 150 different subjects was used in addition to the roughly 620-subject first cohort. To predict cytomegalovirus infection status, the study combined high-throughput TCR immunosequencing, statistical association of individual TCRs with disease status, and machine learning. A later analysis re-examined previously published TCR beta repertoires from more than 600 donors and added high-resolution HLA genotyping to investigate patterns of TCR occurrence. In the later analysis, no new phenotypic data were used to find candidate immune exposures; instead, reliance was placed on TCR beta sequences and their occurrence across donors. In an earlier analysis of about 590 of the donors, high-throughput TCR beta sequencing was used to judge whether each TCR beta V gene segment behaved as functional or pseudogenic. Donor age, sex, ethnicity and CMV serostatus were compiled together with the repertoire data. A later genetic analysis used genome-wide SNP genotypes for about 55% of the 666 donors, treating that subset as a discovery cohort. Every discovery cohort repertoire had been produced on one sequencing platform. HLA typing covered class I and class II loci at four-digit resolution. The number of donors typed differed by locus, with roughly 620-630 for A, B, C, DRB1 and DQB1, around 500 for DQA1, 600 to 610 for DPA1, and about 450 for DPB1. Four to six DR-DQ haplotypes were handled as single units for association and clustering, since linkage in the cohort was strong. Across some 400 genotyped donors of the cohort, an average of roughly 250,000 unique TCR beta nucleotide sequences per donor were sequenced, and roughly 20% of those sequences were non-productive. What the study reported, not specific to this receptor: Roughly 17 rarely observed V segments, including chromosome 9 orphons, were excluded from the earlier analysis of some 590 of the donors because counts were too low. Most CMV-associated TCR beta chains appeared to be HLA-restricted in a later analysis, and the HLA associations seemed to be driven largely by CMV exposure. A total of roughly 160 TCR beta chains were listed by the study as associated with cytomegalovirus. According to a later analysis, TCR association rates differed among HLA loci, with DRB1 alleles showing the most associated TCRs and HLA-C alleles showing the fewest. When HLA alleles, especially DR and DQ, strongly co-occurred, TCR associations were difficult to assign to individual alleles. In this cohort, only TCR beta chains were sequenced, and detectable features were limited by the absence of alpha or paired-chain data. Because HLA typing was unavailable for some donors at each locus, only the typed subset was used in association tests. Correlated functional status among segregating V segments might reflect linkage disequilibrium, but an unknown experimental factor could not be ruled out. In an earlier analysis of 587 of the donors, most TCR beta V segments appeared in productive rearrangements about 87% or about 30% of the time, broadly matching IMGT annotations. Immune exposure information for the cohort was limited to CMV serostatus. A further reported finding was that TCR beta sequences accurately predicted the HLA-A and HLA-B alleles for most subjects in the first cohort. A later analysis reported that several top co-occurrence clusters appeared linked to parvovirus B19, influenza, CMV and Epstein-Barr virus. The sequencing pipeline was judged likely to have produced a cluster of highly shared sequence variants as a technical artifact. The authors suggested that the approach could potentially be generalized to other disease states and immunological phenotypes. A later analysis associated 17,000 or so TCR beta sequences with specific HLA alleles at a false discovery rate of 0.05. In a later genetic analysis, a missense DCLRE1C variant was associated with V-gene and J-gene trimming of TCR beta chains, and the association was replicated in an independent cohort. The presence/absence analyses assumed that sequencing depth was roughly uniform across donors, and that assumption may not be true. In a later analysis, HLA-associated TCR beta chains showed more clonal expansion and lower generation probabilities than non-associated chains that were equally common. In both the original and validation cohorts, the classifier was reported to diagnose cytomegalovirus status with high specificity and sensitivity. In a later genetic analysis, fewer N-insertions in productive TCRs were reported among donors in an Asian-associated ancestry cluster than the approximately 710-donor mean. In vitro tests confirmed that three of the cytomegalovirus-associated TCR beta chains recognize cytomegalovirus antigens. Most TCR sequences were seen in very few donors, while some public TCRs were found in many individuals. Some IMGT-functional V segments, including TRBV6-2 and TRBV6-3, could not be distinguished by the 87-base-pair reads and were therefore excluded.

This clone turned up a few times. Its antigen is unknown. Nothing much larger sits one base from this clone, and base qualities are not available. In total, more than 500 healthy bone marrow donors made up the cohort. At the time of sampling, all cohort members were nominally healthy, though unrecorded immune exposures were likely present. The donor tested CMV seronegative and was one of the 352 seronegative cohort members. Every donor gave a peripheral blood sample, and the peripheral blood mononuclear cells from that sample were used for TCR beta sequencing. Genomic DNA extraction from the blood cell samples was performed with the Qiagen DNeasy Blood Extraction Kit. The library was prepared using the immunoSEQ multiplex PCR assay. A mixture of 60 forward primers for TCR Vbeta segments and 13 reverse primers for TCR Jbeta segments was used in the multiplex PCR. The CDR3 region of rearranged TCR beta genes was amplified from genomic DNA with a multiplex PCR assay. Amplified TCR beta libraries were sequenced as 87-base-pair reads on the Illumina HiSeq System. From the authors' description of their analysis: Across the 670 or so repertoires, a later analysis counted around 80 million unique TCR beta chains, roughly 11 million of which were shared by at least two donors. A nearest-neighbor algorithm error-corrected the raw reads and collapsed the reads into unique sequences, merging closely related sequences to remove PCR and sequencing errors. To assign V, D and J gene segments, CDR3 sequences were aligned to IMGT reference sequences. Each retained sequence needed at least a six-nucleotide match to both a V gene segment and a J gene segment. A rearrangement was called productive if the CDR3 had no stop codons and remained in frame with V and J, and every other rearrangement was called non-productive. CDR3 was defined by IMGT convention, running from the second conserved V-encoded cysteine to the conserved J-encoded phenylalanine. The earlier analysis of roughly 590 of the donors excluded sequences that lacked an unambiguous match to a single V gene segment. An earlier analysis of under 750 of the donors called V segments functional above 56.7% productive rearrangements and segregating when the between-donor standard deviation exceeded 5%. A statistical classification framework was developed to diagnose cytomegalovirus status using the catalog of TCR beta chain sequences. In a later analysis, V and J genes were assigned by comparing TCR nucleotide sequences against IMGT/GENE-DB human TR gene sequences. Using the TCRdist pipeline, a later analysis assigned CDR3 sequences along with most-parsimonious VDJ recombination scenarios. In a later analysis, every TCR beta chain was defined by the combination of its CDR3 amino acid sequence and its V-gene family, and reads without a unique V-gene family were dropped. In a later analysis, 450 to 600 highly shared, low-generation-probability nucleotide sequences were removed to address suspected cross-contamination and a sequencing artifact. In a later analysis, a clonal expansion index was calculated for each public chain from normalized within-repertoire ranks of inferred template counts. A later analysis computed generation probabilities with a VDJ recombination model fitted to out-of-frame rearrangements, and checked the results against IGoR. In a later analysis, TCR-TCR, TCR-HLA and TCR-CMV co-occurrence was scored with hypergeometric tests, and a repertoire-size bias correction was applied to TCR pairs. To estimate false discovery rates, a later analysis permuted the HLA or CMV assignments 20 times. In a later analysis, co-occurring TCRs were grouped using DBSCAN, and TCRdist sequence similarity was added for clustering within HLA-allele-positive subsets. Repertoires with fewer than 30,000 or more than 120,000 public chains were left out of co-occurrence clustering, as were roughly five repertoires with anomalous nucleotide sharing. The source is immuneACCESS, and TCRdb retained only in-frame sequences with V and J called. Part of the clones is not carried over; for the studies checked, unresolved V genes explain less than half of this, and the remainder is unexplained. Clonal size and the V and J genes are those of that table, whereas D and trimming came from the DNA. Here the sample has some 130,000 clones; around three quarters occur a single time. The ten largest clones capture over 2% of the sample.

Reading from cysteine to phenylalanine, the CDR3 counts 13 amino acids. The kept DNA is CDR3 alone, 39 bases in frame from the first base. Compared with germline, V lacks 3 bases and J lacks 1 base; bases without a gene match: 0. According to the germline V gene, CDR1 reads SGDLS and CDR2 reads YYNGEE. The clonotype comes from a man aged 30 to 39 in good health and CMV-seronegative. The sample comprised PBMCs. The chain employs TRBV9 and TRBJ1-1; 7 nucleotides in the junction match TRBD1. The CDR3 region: CASSGQGNTEAFF. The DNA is TGTGCCAGCAGCGGACAGGGGAACACTGAAGCTTTCTTT.